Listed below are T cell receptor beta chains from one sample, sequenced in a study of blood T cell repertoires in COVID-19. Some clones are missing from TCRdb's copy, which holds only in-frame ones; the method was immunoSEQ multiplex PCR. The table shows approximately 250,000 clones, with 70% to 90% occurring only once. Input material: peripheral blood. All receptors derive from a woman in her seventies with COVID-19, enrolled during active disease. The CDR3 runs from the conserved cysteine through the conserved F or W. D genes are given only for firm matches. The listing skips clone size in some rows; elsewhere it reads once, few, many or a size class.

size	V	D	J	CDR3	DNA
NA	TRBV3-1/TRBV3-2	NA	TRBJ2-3	CASRPSEGTDTQYF	TGTGCCAGCAGGCCTAGCGAGGGCACAGATACGCAGTATTTT
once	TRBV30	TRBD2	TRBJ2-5	CAWSPTSGGALETQYF	TGTGCCTGGAGTCCAACTAGCGGGGGGGCCCTCGAGACCCAGTACTTC
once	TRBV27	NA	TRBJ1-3	CASGAGNTIYF	TGTGCCAGTGGAGCTGGAAACACCATATATTTT
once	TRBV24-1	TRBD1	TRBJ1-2	CATSDPDRVHGYTF	TGTGCCACCAGTGACCCGGACAGGGTACACGGCTACACCTTC
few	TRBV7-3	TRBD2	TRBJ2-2	CASSLSSGDTGELFF	TGTGCCAGCAGCTTATCCAGCGGGGACACCGGGGAGCTGTTTTTT
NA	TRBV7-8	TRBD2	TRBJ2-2	CASSLTSGGAGELFF	TGTGCCAGCAGCCTAACTAGCGGGGGGGCCGGGGAGCTGTTTTTT
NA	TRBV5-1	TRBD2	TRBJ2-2	CASRLAGGNTGELFF	TGCGCCAGCAGACTAGCGGGGGGGAACACCGGGGAGCTGTTTTTT
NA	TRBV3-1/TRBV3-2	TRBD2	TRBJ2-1	CASSQSGGNEQFF	TGTGCCAGCAGCCAGAGCGGGGGCAATGAGCAGTTCTTC
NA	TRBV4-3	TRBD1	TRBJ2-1	CASSQGQGRIYNEQFF	TGCGCCAGCAGCCAGGGACAGGGGAGAATCTACAATGAGCAGTTCTTC
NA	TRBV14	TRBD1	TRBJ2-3	CASSQGTGFSTDTQYF	TGTGCCAGCAGCCAAGGGACAGGTTTCAGCACAGATACGCAGTATTTT
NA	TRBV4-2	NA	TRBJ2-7	CASSQTGEQYF	TGTGCCAGCAGCCAGACAGGCGAGCAGTACTTC
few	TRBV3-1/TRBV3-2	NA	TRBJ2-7	CASSVQDSLGEQYF	TGTGCCAGCAGCGTCCAAGACTCTTTGGGCGAGCAGTACTTC
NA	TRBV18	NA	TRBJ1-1	CASSPLLQGGGTEAFF	TGTGCCAGCTCACCCTTACTACAGGGAGGGGGCACTGAAGCTTTCTTT
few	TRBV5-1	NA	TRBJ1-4	CASSFSGGATNEKLFF	TGCGCCAGCAGCTTCTCCGGGGGTGCAACTAATGAAAAACTGTTTTTT
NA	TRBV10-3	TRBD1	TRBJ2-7	CAITPTTGFSYEQYF	TGTGCCATCACCCCGACGACAGGGTTCTCCTACGAGCAGTACTTC
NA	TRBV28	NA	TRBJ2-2	CASSFSGANTGELFF	TGTGCCAGCAGTTTTAGCGGAGCGAACACCGGGGAGCTGTTTTTT
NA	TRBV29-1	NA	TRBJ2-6	CSVQGSGANVLTF	TGCAGCGTTCAGGGATCCGGGGCCAACGTCCTGACTTTC
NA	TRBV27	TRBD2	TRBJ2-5	CASRRSGTRGLETQYF	TGTGCCAGCAGGCGGTCCGGGACTAGGGGTCTGGAGACCCAGTACTTC
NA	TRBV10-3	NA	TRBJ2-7	CAIIVSGTYEQYF	TGTGCCATCATCGTGTCGGGAACCTACGAGCAGTACTTC
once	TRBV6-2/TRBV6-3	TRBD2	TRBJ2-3	CASSYSAAGVYF	TGTGCCAGCAGTTACTCTGCGGCGGGGGTGTATTTT
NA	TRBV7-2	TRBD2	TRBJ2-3	CASSLGGGGNTQYF	TGTGCCAGCAGCTTGGGCGGGGGAGGGAATACGCAGTATTTT
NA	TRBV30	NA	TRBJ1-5	CAWVSKRGSNQPQHF	TGTGCCTGGGTCTCTAAGCGGGGAAGCAATCAGCCCCAGCATTTT
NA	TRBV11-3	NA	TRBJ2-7	CASSLEAGAVQYF	TGTGCCAGCAGCTTAGAGGCTGGGGCGGTACAGTACTTC
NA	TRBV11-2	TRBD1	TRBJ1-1	CASSLVGDRHKGAFF	TGTGCCAGCAGCTTAGTCGGGGACAGGCATAAAGGAGCTTTCTTT
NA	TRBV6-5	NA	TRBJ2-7	CASSYSAGPYEQYF	TGTGCCAGCAGTTACTCAGCTGGGCCGTACGAGCAGTACTTC
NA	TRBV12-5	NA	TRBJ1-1	CASGLTQQGAEAFF	TGTGCTAGTGGTTTGACCCAACAGGGTGCGGAAGCTTTCTTT
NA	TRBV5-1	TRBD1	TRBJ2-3	CASSLGQGRDTQYF	TGCGCCAGCAGCCTCGGACAGGGTCGGGATACGCAGTATTTT
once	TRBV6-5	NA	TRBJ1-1	CASSYRAVNTEAFF	TGTGCCAGCAGTTACCGTGCGGTTAACACTGAAGCTTTCTTT
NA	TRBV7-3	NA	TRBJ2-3	CASSPGIGGTDTQYF	TGTGCCAGCAGTCCAGGGATAGGCGGCACAGATACGCAGTATTTT
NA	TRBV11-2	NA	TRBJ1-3	CASSFSPVLGNTIYF	TGTGCCAGCAGCTTTTCCCCGGTACTTGGAAACACCATATATTTT
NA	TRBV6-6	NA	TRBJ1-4	CASSQGSRLYSEKLFF	TGTGCCAGCAGTCAGGGGTCAAGGTTGTATTCTGAAAAACTGTTTTTT